One and the same sample provided the 18 T cell receptor beta chains below, sequenced in a study of T-cell reconstitution after alpha-beta-depleted transplantation in children. TCRbeta library preparation incorporated unique molecular identifiers. TCRdb analysed the PCR reads with MiXCR anew, one entry per CDR3 protein. The sample holds approximately 98,000 distinct CDR3 sequences, approximately 6.4% seen once. This sample comprised PBMCs, mostly from graft donor cells, obtained 360 days after TCRalphabeta/CD19-depleted stem cell transplant. All receptors come from a male patient between 2 and 9 years old who had a stem cell transplant for acute lymphoblastic leukemia, so the T cells may come from the graft donor.

The rearrangement uses TRBV9 and TRBJ1-2, with D unresolved. The CDR3 is 14 amino acids. Germline values: CDR1 SGDLS, CDR2 YYNGEE. V was shortened by 4 bases and J by 7 bases, with 17 bases between the two germline ends. In nucleotides, the CDR3 is TGTGCCAGCAGCCCGAGGACGGTGGAGTCTGGCTACACCTTC. Amino acid sequence: CASSPRTVESGYTF.

The rearrangement uses TRBV5-4 and TRBJ2-1; TRBD2 matches 8 bases. The CDR3 sequence is 16 residues long. Germline values: CDR1 SGHNT, CDR2 YYREEE (reference sequence). V gave up 1 base and J gave up 1 base; unmatched junction bases: 4. CDR3 amino acids: CASSLKREWSYNEQFF. CDR3 in DNA: TGTGCCAGCAGCTTGAAGCGGGAGTGGTCCTACAATGAGCAGTTCTTC.

At least ten counts were recorded for this clonotype. The rearrangement joins TRBV4-2 to TRBJ2-4; TRBD1 might be the D (5 bases). The CDR3 has 18 amino acids. Germline values: CDR1 LGHNA, CDR2 YNFKEQ. Trimming stripped 0 bases from V and 2 bases from J, with 17 bases between. The CDR3 protein is CASSQEASGIGSKNIQYF. CDR3 sequence (DNA): TGTGCCAGCAGCCAAGAAGCATCAGGGATTGGATCCAAAAACATTCAGTACTTC.

Many counts were recorded for this clonotype. The chain couples TRBV28 to TRBJ2-1, with 9 bases that match TRBD1. V dropped 4 bases and J dropped 7; count of bases not matched to a gene: 11. Germline CDR1 is MDHEN and CDR2 is SYDVKM. This CDR3 region has 16 residues. DNA for the CDR3: TGTGCCAGCAGTTGGACAGGGGAAGTGGATGGGAATGAGCAGTTCTTC. Its protein product is CASSWTGEVDGNEQFF.

This clonotype appeared a few times. V gene TRBV4-1 combines with J gene TRBJ2-2; D is perhaps TRBD1 (6 bases). Trimming left V 4 bases short and J 1 base short, with 13 bases between. This CDR3 spans 16 amino acids. CDR1 MGHRA and CDR2 YSYEKL come from the germline V gene. CDR3 protein: CASSRRKGGNTGELFF. Here the CDR3 DNA reads TGCGCCAGCAGCCGCCGTAAAGGGGGGAACACCGGGGAGCTGTTTTTT.

This clonotype has at least ten counts. The rearrangement uses TRBV6-2 or TRBV6-3 and TRBJ2-3, with D tentatively TRBD2 (6 bases). Germline V gene lookup returns CDR1 MNHEY and CDR2 SVGEGT. The germline V and J ends were trimmed by 2 bases and 4 bases, with 10 bases remaining between them. The CDR3 contains 14 residues. CDR3 residues: CASSYGGRPDTQYF. CDR3 coding DNA: TGTGCCAGCAGTTACGGGGGGAGGCCAGATACGCAGTATTTT.

This clonotype was counted ten times or more. This chain links TRBV29-1 with TRBJ2-5; tentative D call: TRBD1 (5 bases). Germline assignment: CDR1 SQVTM and CDR2 ANQGSEA. The CDR3 loop spans 11 amino acids. The germline V and J ends were trimmed by 7 bases and 4 bases, with 10 bases remaining between them. This CDR3 is CSASRAETQYF. The CDR3 nucleotides read TGCAGCGCCTCCAGGGCAGAGACCCAGTACTTC. The full variable domain, its missing parts supplied by reference TRBV29-1 and TRBJ2-5, is SAVISQKPSRDICQRGTSLTIQCQVDSQVTMMFWYRQQPGQSLTLIATANQGSEATYESGFVIDKFPISRPNLTFSTLTVSNMSPEDSSIYLCSASRAETQYFGPGTRLLVL.

This clonotype was observed many times. The J gene is TRBJ2-2, the V gene TRBV6-2 or TRBV6-3; 7 bases are shared with TRBD1. This CDR3 is 12 amino acids long. The germline gives CDR1 MNHEY, CDR2 SVGEGT. The junction had 5 bases not matched to a gene; V was cut back by 2 bases and J by 14 bases. CDR3 sequence: CASSYPDRRLFF. The CDR3 coding sequence is TGTGCCAGCAGTTACCCGGACAGGAGACTGTTTTTT.

This clonotype was seen repeatedly, ten times or more. This chain connects TRBV7-9 to TRBJ2-4; either TRBD1 or TRBD2 may fit D (5 bases each). V dropped 4 bases and J dropped 0 bases, with 7 bases sitting between them. Germline V gene lookup returns CDR1 SEHNR and CDR2 FQNEAQ (reference sequence). The CDR3 totals 14 residues. The CDR3 nucleotides are TGTGCCAGCAGCTCGGGGCTAGCCAAAAACATTCAGTACTTC. As protein: CASSSGLAKNIQYF.

Ten or more counts support this clonotype. The chain recombines TRBV20-1 with TRBJ2-7; the match to TRBD2 covers 12 bases. CDR3 size: 16 residues. The germline CDR1 and CDR2 sequences are DFQATT and SNEGSKA (reference sequence). V lost 2 bases and J lost 7; bases outside the gene matches: 12. The CDR3 reads CSARHLTSGGPGEQYF. The CDR3 DNA is TGCAGTGCTAGACACCTTACTAGCGGGGGGCCTGGGGAGCAGTACTTC.

There are many counts of this clonotype. The chain joins TRBV4-2 to TRBJ1-3; 7 positions match TRBD1. Germline V CDR1 and CDR2: LGHNA, YNFKEQ. The junction had 9 bases not matched to a gene; V was cut back by 0 bases and J by 4 bases. The CDR3 has 17 residues. The CDR3 DNA reads TGTGCCAGCAGCCAAGAGATGATCCTGACAGGGGGAAACACCATATATTTT. It specifies CASSQEMILTGGNTIYF.

This clonotype showed up just a few times. The V call is TRBV4-3, the J call TRBJ1-1; weak D call: TRBD1 (6 bases). Germline V gene sequence: CDR1 LGHNA, CDR2 YSLEER. Trimming cost V 3 bases and J 6 bases, with 11 bases left between them. This CDR3 is 13 amino acids long. The CDR3 nucleotides read TGCGCCAGCAGCCAGGGGGCTATGGCTGAAGCTTTCTTT. Amino acids: CASSQGAMAEAFF.

This clonotype was seen at least ten times. The rearrangement uses TRBV12-3 or TRBV12-4 and TRBJ2-3; weak D call: TRBD2 (5 bases). This CDR3 has 16 amino acids. Trimming took 1 base from V and 5 from J, leaving 16 bases between them. Here the CDR3 reads CASSLVGTSPGDTQYF. CDR3 in DNA: TGTGCCAGCAGTTTAGTGGGAACTAGTCCTGGAGATACGCAGTATTTT.

This clonotype has a count of ten or more. The chain joins TRBV25-1 to TRBJ2-2; D call uncertain. Trimming pared 2 bases from V and 3 bases from J, leaving 7 bases between. There are 14 residues in the CDR3. The V gene's germline CDR1 is MGHDK and CDR2 SYGVNS. The CDR3 loop is CASSEDRYTGELFF. The CDR3 region has the DNA TGTGCCAGCAGTGAAGATAGGTACACCGGGGAGCTGTTTTTT.

This clonotype has at least ten counts. J is TRBJ2-1 and V is TRBV14, with D maybe TRBD1 (6 bases). CDR1 is SGHDN and CDR2 is FVKESK in the germline V gene. The ends were cut back, 0 bases at V and 7 bases at J, with 16 bases in the middle. The CDR3 covers 16 residues. CDR3 protein: CASSQEGSGQPNEQFF. The CDR3 bases are TGTGCCAGCAGCCAAGAGGGTTCCGGACAGCCGAATGAGCAGTTCTTC.

This chain links TRBV5-1 with TRBJ2-5; no reliable D call. The DNA end is a closer match to TRBJ2-7, so the J assignment may be wrong. This CDR3 has 16 residues. CDR1 and CDR2 from the germline V gene are SGHRS and YFSETQ. The CDR3 DNA reads as TGCGCCAGCAGCTTGGGCTTGGGCGGTCGGCCCTACGAGCAGTACTTC. It yields the protein CASSLGLGGRPYEQYF.

This clonotype was recorded many times. The rearrangement uses TRBV20-1 and TRBJ1-5; D is unclear. Germline assignment: CDR1 DFQATT and CDR2 SNEGSKA (reference sequence). CDR3 size: 13 residues. Trimming took off 2 bases at V and 0 bases at J, with 5 bases between the two ends. CDR3 region: CSARRHSNQPQHF. As DNA, the CDR3 is TGCAGTGCTAGACGGCATAGCAATCAGCCCCAGCATTTT.

The chain couples TRBV5-4 to TRBJ1-6; D not certain. The CDR3 is made up of 15 amino acids. V was clipped by 2 bases and J by 6 bases, with 12 bases between them. Germline-derived CDR1 and CDR2 are SGHNT and YYREEE (reference sequence). CDR3 protein: CASSFTRASNSPLHF. The DNA for the CDR3 is TGTGCCAGCAGCTTTACCCGGGCAAGTAATTCACCCCTCCACTTT.